These 9 T cell receptor beta chains came from one sample sequenced in a study of post-analysis software for immune sequencing data. General study findings and limits: Among a handful of TRBV segments more frequent in patients than controls were TRBV5-6, TRBV5-1 and TRBV20-1.

These receptors' targets are unknown. Every TCR beta cDNA library bore unique molecular identifiers. TCRdb re-analysed the PCR reads in MiXCR, keeping a single row per CDR3 protein. The data contain 700,000 to 900,000 distinct CDR3 sequences, around 45% of them seen just once; the ten biggest clones take up roughly 5%. Sequencing was done on a sample of blood. These receptor sequences come from a girl aged 5 to 17 with multiple sclerosis.

V usage is TRBV29-1 and J usage is TRBJ2-3; 9 bases agree with TRBD1. Looked up from germline, CDR1 is SQVTM and CDR2 is ANQGSEA. The CDR3 runs 14 residues. With 5 bases clipped from V and 3 bases from J, the junction kept 6 bases outside the gene matches. The CDR3 DNA reads TGCAGCGTTACCCGACAGGGGGGGACAGATACGCAGTATTTT. Protein: CSVTRQGGTDTQYF.

This clonotype was seen a handful of times. This chain links TRBV25-1 with TRBJ1-2; D is unclear. Germline V gives CDR1 MGHDK, CDR2 SYGVNS. CDR3 length: 10 residues. Trimming shortened V by 8 bases and J by 4 bases, and 5 bases separated the two germline ends. The CDR3 DNA follows: TGTGCCAGCTACAGCTATGGCTACACCTTC. This encodes CASYSYGYTF.

The rearrangement links TRBV5-4 to TRBJ2-5; D gene ambiguous. V dropped 4 bases and J dropped 0 bases, with 13 bases sitting between them. The CDR3 has 15 residues. Germline V lookup: CDR1 SGHNT, CDR2 YYREEE (reference sequence). Here the CDR3 reads CASSPDSNNQETQYF. As DNA, the CDR3 is TGTGCCAGCAGCCCGGATTCCAACAACCAAGAGACCCAGTACTTC. The full variable domain, rest sourced from reference TRBV5-4 and TRBJ2-5, is ETGVTQSPTHLIKTRGQQVTLRCSSQSGHNTVSWYQQALGQGPQFIFQYYREEENGRGNFPPRFSGLQFPNYSSELNVNALELDDSALYLCASSPDSNNQETQYFGPGTRLLVL.

Written as DNA, the CDR3 is TGCGCCAGCAGCTTGTGGCCCCCTGGCCACGAGCAGTACTTC. Its translation: CASSLWPPGHEQYF. The chain recombines TRBV5-1 with TRBJ2-7; the D is unclear. CDR1 and CDR2 (germline): SGHRS, YFSETQ. The CDR3 has 14 residues. V lost 1 base and J lost 5, with 13 bases in between.

This chain uses TRBV6-1 with TRBJ2-5; TRBD2 aligns across 12 bases. Gene TRBJ2-7 matches the end of the DNA better, so the J call may be wrong. The CDR3 extends over 15 amino acids. In germline, CDR1 is MNHNS, CDR2 SASEGT. CDR3 nucleotides: TGTGCCAGCAGCGGGAGACTAGCGGGAGACTACGAGCAGTACTTC. Translation gives CASSGRLAGDYEQYF.

The rearrangement links TRBV20-1 to TRBJ2-7; D gene ambiguous. CDR1 is DFQATT, CDR2 SNEGSKA, per germline (reference sequence). V was clipped by 0 bases and J by 0 bases, with 12 bases between them. This CDR3 is built from 15 residues. Here the CDR3 reads CSARDPSVSSYEQYF. The CDR3 nucleotides are TGCAGTGCTAGAGACCCGTCGGTGAGCTCCTACGAGCAGTACTTC.

In its sample, this clonotype was seen a few times. The chain links TRBV27 to TRBJ1-2; no firm D call. Germline CDR1 and CDR2: MNHEY and SMNVEV (reference sequence). This CDR3 comprises 13 residues. Trimming stripped 6 bases from V and 4 bases from J, with 12 bases between. In nucleotides, the CDR3 is TGTGCCAGCAGGGAGATGGAGAGCTATGGCTACACCTTC. Translation gives CASREMESYGYTF.

DNA for the CDR3: TGCAGTGCTAGGGCAGTAGTTATCTACGAGCAGTACTTC. As protein: CSARAVVIYEQYF. The chain uses TRBV20-1 and TRBJ2-5; no definite D call. The J call may not be correct, given that the DNA end is closer to TRBJ2-7. There are 13 residues in the CDR3. Germline V CDR1 and CDR2: DFQATT, SNEGSKA (reference sequence).

The gene calls are TRBV18 and TRBJ2-7; 9 nucleotides align to TRBD1. The CDR3 has 16 amino acids. The V gene end was trimmed by 3 bases and the J gene end by 5 bases; junction bases not matched to a gene: 11. Germline CDR1 is KGHSH and CDR2 is LQKENI. For the CDR3, the DNA is TGTGCCAGCTCACCTAGCGGACAGGGGATTGCAAACGAGCAGTACTTC. Translating it yields CASSPSGQGIANEQYF.